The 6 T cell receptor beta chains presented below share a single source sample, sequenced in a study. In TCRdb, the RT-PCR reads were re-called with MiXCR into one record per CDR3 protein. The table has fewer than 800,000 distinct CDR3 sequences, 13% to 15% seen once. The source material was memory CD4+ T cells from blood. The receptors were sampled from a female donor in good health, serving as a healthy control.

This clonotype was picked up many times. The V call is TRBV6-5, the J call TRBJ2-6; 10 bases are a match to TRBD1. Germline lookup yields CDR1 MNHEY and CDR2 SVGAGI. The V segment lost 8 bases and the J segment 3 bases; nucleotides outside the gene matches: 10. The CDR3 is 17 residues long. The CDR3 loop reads CASGLTGGWGGANVLTF. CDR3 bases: TGTGCCAGCGGTCTGACAGGGGGCTGGGGTGGGGCCAACGTCCTGACTTTC.

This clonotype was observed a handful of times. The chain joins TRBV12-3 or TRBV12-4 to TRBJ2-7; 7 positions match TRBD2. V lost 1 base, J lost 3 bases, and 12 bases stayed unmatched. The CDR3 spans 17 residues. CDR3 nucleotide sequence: TGTGCCAGCAGTTTAGGAGCCTCAACTAGCGCGTACTACGAGCAGTACGTC. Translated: CASSLGASTSAYYEQYV.

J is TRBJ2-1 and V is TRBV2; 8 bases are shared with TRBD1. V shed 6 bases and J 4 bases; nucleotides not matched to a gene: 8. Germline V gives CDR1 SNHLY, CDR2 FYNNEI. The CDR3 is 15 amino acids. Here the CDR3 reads CASRGDRRPYNEQFF. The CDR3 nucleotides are TGTGCCAGCAGAGGGGACAGGCGTCCGTACAATGAGCAGTTCTTC.

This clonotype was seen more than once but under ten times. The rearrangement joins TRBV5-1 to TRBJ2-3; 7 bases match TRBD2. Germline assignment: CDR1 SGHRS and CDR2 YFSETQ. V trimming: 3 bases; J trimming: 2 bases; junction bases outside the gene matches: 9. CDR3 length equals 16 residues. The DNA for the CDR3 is TGCGCCAGCAGCTCGGACGCGGGGGACTACACAGATACGCAGTATTTT. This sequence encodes CASSSDAGDYTDTQYF.

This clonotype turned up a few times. The CDR3: CASSYNSRDRGRGYTF. The CDR3 DNA reads as TGTGCCAGCAGCTATAATTCCCGGGACAGGGGGCGCGGCTACACCTTC. This chain joins TRBV6-5 and TRBJ1-2, with 12 positions matching TRBD1. This CDR3 comprises 16 residues. CDR1 and CDR2 from the germline V gene are MNHEY and SVGAGI. Trimming removed 6 bases from V and 8 bases from J; junction bases left unmatched: 13.

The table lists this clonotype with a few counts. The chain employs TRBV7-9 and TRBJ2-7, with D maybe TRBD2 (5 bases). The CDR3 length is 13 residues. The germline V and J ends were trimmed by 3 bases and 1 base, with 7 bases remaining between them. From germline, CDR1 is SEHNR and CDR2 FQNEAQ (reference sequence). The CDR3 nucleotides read TGTGCCAGCAGCTTTCGGACTTCCTACGAGCAGTACTTC. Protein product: CASSFRTSYEQYF. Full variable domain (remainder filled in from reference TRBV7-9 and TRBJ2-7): DTGVSQNPRHKITKRGQNVTFRCDPISEHNRLYWYRQTLGQGPEFLTYFQNEAQLEKSRLLSDRFSAERPKGSFSTLEIQRTEQGDSAMYLCASSFRTSYEQYFGPGTRLTVT.